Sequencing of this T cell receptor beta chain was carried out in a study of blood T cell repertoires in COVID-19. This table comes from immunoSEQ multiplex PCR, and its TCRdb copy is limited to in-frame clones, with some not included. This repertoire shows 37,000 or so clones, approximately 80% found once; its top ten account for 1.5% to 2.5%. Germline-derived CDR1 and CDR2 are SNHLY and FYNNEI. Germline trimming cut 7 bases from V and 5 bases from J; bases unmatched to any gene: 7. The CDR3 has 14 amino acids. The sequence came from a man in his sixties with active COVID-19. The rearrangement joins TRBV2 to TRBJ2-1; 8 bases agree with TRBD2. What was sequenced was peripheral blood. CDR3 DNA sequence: TGTGCCAGCACCGGAGCGGGAGCCCACAATGAGCAGTTCTTC. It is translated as CASTGAGAHNEQFF.